This is a list of T cell receptor beta chains from one sample in a study of CD8 T cells in ankylosing spondylitis. Each CDR3 protein gets one entry after TCRdb re-called the 5' RACE reads with MiXCR. The data hold 150,000 to 200,000 distinct CDR3 sequences, with 13% observed a single time. The specimen was blood, either unsorted or a sorted T cell fraction (not recorded which). These receptors all stem from a male donor with ankylosing spondylitis or in good health (not recorded which). The CDR3 runs from the conserved cysteine through the conserved F or W. A D gene is named only where the DNA matches it firmly. Size values are once, few and many counts, or a class for expanded clones, and some rows have none.

TRBJ2-7 many TRBV10-2 . CASGVHEQYF TGCGCCAGCGGGGTGCACGAGCAGTACTTC
TRBJ1-6 . TRBV16 TRBD1 CASSLSDRGSPLHF TGTGCCAGCAGCCTTTCGGACAGGGGGTCTCCCCTCCACTTT
TRBJ2-5 many TRBV29-1 . CSVEDQNSQETQYF TGCAGCGTTGAAGATCAAAACTCCCAAGAGACCCAGTACTTC
TRBJ2-7 few TRBV10-2 TRBD1 CASTTGVVDGQYF TGCGCCAGCACCACAGGGGTGGTGGACGGGCAGTACTTC
TRBJ2-7 . TRBV4-2 . CASSQDGVGDEQYF TGTGCCAGCAGCCAAGATGGGGTAGGGGACGAGCAGTACTTC
TRBJ2-1 . TRBV2 TRBD2 CASSEWRSGAGNEQFF TGTGCCAGCAGTGAATGGAGGAGCGGGGCGGGGAATGAGCAGTTCTTC
TRBJ2-1 . TRBV6-5 . CASSYSNSGSEQFF TGTGCCAGCAGTTACTCGAATTCAGGTAGTGAGCAGTTCTTC
TRBJ2-1 many TRBV6-2/TRBV6-3 TRBD2 CASSETSGGAPSSYNEQFF TGTGCCAGCAGCGAAACTAGCGGGGGGGCCCCCAGCTCCTACAATGAGCAGTTCTTC
TRBJ2-7 . TRBV20-1 TRBD2 CSARDRLAGGPSNEQYF TGCAGTGCTAGAGATCGACTAGCGGGAGGGCCGAGCAACGAGCAGTACTTC
TRBJ2-7 few TRBV7-2 TRBD2 CASSLEAGASYEQYF TGTGCCAGCAGCTTAGAAGCGGGGGCCTCCTACGAGCAGTACTTC
TRBJ2-7 . TRBV7-9 . CASSSEHEQYF TGTGCCAGCAGCTCAGAGCACGAGCAGTACTTC
TRBJ2-7 . TRBV5-1 TRBD1 CASSETGTEQYF TGCGCCAGCAGCGAGACAGGGACCGAGCAGTACTTC